Each of the 2 T cell receptor beta chains below was sequenced from the same sample in a study of post-analysis software for immune sequencing data. Study results and limitations: Included in a set of a handful of TRBV segments more frequent in patients than controls were TRBV5-6, TRBV5-1 and TRBV20-1.

Unique molecular identifiers tagged the TCR beta cDNA libraries. MiXCR was run by TCRdb on the PCR reads, yielding one entry per CDR3 protein. The sample holds 450,000 to 650,000 distinct CDR3 sequences, around 47% seen once. Their specific antigens are unknown. The sample taken for sequencing was blood. The source is a girl aged 10-17 years with multiple sclerosis.

This clonotype has a handful of counts. This sequence joins TRBV20-1 and TRBJ2-1, with 10 positions matching TRBD2. J was trimmed by 4 bases and V by 6 bases; bases with no gene match: 12. The germline CDR1 and CDR2 sequences are DFQATT and SNEGSKA (reference sequence). This CDR3 spans 16 amino acids. The CDR3 DNA follows: TGCAGTGCCGAAGCCCAGCGGGGGGGCATTTACAATGAGCAGTTCTTC. Translated, it gives CSAEAQRGGIYNEQFF.

The chain carries TRBV5-6 and TRBJ2-1; 7 nucleotides line up with TRBD2. This CDR3 has 16 residues. J gave up 3 bases and V 4 bases, and 10 bases lay outside the gene matches. Germline CDR1 reads SGHDT; CDR2 reads YYEEEE. The CDR3: CASSAPAGPDYNEQFF. CDR3 bases: TGTGCCAGCAGCGCACCAGCGGGACCCGACTACAATGAGCAGTTCTTC.